The 27 T cell receptor beta chains below all came from one sample that was sequenced in a study of CD8 T cells in ankylosing spondylitis. One entry per CDR3 protein results from TCRdb running MiXCR on the 5' RACE reads. Of about 42,000 distinct CDR3 sequences in the sample, less than 3% were seen once. Sequenced sample: blood, either unsorted or a sorted T cell fraction (not recorded which). These receptors all come from a male donor with ankylosing spondylitis or in good health (not recorded which).

This clonotype has ten or more counts. The genes are TRBV9 and TRBJ2-7; 7 nucleotides line up with TRBD2. Germline CDR1 and CDR2: SGDLS and YYNGEE. This CDR3 has 16 amino acids. V was pared by 2 bases and J by 1 base, with 9 bases of the junction left unmatched. This chain's CDR3 is CASSVGGRGASYEQYF. For the CDR3, the DNA is TGTGCCAGCAGCGTTGGGGGGAGGGGAGCTTCCTACGAGCAGTACTTC.

This clonotype was seen repeatedly, ten times or more. As DNA, the CDR3 is TGTGCCAGCAGCGTAGAACTCGGGGCAGATACGCAGTATTTT. Protein product: CASSVELGADTQYF. This sequence joins TRBV9 and TRBJ2-3; a possible D gene is TRBD2 (5 bases). Trimming stripped 0 bases from V and 4 bases from J, with 9 bases between. Germline V gene sequence: CDR1 SGDLS, CDR2 YYNGEE. The CDR3 length is 14 residues.

This clonotype is classed as medium-sized. The CDR3 DNA follows: TGTGCCAGCAGCGTAGCGAGTGCCAGTGAAGCTTTCTTT. Translated: CASSVASASEAFF. The rearrangement uses TRBV9 and TRBJ1-1; D unclear. The germline V and J ends were trimmed by 0 bases and 7 bases, with 10 bases remaining between them. Germline CDR1 SGDLS, CDR2 YYNGEE. CDR3 size: 13 residues.

This clonotype appeared a few times. The chain links TRBV9 to TRBJ2-5; the match to TRBD1 covers 7 bases. There are 15 residues in the CDR3. The J segment lost 1 base and the V segment lost 3 bases, leaving 6 bases of the junction unmatched. Looked up from germline, CDR1 is SGDLS and CDR2 is YYNGEE. The CDR3 coding sequence is TGTGCCAGCAGCGCAGGGGGTCCCCTCCAAGAGACCCAGTACTTC. It is translated as CASSAGGPLQETQYF. The entire variable domain, with the rest obtained from reference TRBV9 and TRBJ2-5, is as follows: DSGVTQTPKHLITATGQRVTLRCSPRSGDLSVYWYQQSLDQGLQFLIQYYNGEERAKGNILERFSAQQFPDLHSELNLSSLELGDSALYFCASSAGGPLQETQYFGPGTRLLVL.

The sample holds many counts of this clonotype. The gene calls are TRBV9 and TRBJ2-6; D not resolved. Germline V gene data show CDR1 as SGDLS and CDR2 as YYNGEE. CDR3 length equals 17 residues. Trimming took off 4 bases at V and 1 base at J, with 15 bases between the two ends. CDR3 in DNA: TGTGCCAGCAGCCCTGTGACGTTTCATTCTGGGGCCAACGTCCTGACTTTC. It translates to CASSPVTFHSGANVLTF. The variable domain in full, completed from reference TRBV9 and TRBJ2-6, reads DSGVTQTPKHLITATGQRVTLRCSPRSGDLSVYWYQQSLDQGLQFLIQYYNGEERAKGNILERFSAQQFPDLHSELNLSSLELGDSALYFCASSPVTFHSGANVLTFGAGSRLTVL.

In its sample, this clonotype was seen many times. The chain uses TRBV24-1 and TRBJ1-5; TRBD1 might be the D (5 bases). Germline V gene data show CDR1 as KGHDR and CDR2 as SFDVKD. This CDR3 has 13 amino acids. V lost 7 bases and J lost 5, with 11 bases in between. In DNA, the CDR3 is TGTGCCACCAGAGCCAGGGTGGATCAGCCCCAGCATTTT. It specifies CATRARVDQPQHF.

The sample holds many counts of this clonotype. The chain joins TRBV9 to TRBJ2-3; 9 nucleotides align to TRBD2. CDR1 and CDR2 from the germline V gene are SGDLS and YYNGEE. This CDR3 contains 16 residues. V lost 2 bases, J lost 6 bases, and 10 bases stayed unmatched. This chain's CDR3 is CASSVRGLAAGDTQYF. The CDR3 DNA sequence: TGTGCCAGCAGCGTCCGGGGACTAGCCGCTGGGGATACGCAGTATTTT.

This clonotype was detected many times. The rearrangement links TRBV9 to TRBJ2-2, with 7 bases matching TRBD1. V was pared by 8 bases and J by 2 bases, with 6 bases of the junction left unmatched. The CDR3 runs 14 residues. Germline V gives CDR1 SGDLS, CDR2 YYNGEE. The CDR3 loop reads CASQTGRNTGELFF. The DNA of the CDR3 is TGTGCCAGTCAGACAGGGCGCAACACCGGGGAGCTGTTTTTT.

This clonotype was seen repeatedly, ten times or more. This chain joins TRBV9 and TRBJ2-2; the match to TRBD2 covers 9 bases. Germline CDR1 reads SGDLS; CDR2 reads YYNGEE. This CDR3 has 16 amino acids. Germline trimming cut 0 bases from V and 4 bases from J; bases unmatched to any gene: 4. The CDR3 sequence: CASSVGASGATGELFF. In nucleotides, the CDR3 is TGTGCCAGCAGCGTAGGCGCTAGCGGGGCCACCGGGGAGCTGTTTTTT.

By proportion, this clonotype is medium-sized (0.01 to 0.1%). This sequence joins TRBV9 and TRBJ2-1; 16 bases are shared with TRBD2. The CDR3 loop spans 16 amino acids. The V gene end was trimmed by 3 bases and the J gene end by 10 bases; junction bases not matched to a gene: 7. Germline V CDR1 and CDR2: SGDLS, YYNGEE. CDR3 loop: CASSADGTSGRAEQFF. The CDR3 DNA reads as TGTGCCAGCAGCGCGGACGGGACTAGCGGGAGGGCCGAGCAGTTCTTC.

This clonotype was counted ten times or more. The rearrangement uses TRBV9 and TRBJ2-7, with TRBD1 identical over 8 bases. The CDR3 spans 14 residues. V trimming: 2 bases; J trimming: 4 bases; junction bases outside the gene matches: 5. Germline CDR1 is SGDLS and CDR2 is YYNGEE. Here the CDR3 DNA reads TGTGCCAGCAGCGTGAGGACAGGGTTTTACGAGCAGTACTTC. Residues: CASSVRTGFYEQYF. The complete variable domain, with remaining parts taken from reference TRBV9 and TRBJ2-7, reads DSGVTQTPKHLITATGQRVTLRCSPRSGDLSVYWYQQSLDQGLQFLIQYYNGEERAKGNILERFSAQQFPDLHSELNLSSLELGDSALYFCASSVRTGFYEQYFGPGTRLTVT.

A few counts support this clonotype. CDR3 region: CASSVDLGENSPLHF. The CDR3 DNA reads as TGTGCCAGCAGCGTAGACCTGGGAGAGAATTCACCCCTCCACTTT. V and J are TRBV9 and TRBJ1-6; D call uncertain. The V and J ends lost 0 bases and 7 bases respectively, with 11 bases between them. Germline V lookup: CDR1 SGDLS, CDR2 YYNGEE. The CDR3 extends over 15 amino acids.

The sample holds many counts of this clonotype. The rearrangement uses TRBV9 and TRBJ1-1, with 10 positions matching TRBD1. The CDR3 sequence is 16 residues long. The ends lost 3 bases at V and 1 base at J; junction bases unmatched: 6. Germline CDR1 is SGDLS and CDR2 is YYNGEE. In DNA form, the CDR3 reads TGTGCCAGCAGCGACCGGACAGGGGGAAGGAACACTGAAGCTTTCTTT. It specifies CASSDRTGGRNTEAFF.

This clonotype was seen repeatedly, ten times or more. The chain combines TRBV9 with TRBJ1-2; the D gene is possibly TRBD1 (6 bases). This CDR3 contains 13 residues. V was pared by 4 bases and J by 4 bases, with 11 bases between. Germline V gives CDR1 SGDLS, CDR2 YYNGEE. In nucleotides, the CDR3 is TGTGCCAGCAGCCAAGGACAGTCCTATGGCTACACCTTC. Encoded protein: CASSQGQSYGYTF.

This clonotype was detected many times. The chain joins TRBV9 to TRBJ2-3, with D perhaps matching TRBD1 (6 bases). Trimming removed 1 base from V and 2 bases from J, with 11 bases in between. The CDR3 extends over 15 amino acids. Germline V CDR1 and CDR2: SGDLS, YYNGEE. Written as DNA, the CDR3 is TGTGCCAGCAGCGTAACGGGACATACCACAGATACGCAGTATTTT. This sequence encodes CASSVTGHTTDTQYF.

This clonotype was counted many times. The chain links TRBV9 to TRBJ2-1; 10 bases line up with TRBD2. Trimming at V came to 4 bases and at J to 5 bases, leaving 6 bases not matched to a gene. Germline-derived CDR1 and CDR2 are SGDLS and YYNGEE. The CDR3 is made up of 15 amino acids. The CDR3 sequence: CASSRTSGNDNEQFF. The CDR3 bases are TGTGCCAGCAGCCGAACTAGCGGGAATGACAATGAGCAGTTCTTC.

This clonotype appeared many times. The chain is built from TRBV9 and TRBJ2-1; D might be TRBD1 or TRBD2, each matching 5 bases. V was trimmed by 8 bases and J by 0 bases, leaving 15 bases between them. This CDR3 region has 15 residues. The germline V gene encodes CDR1 SGDLS and CDR2 YYNGEE. The CDR3 sequence: CASRGALSSYNEQFF. The CDR3 bases are TGTGCCAGTAGGGGAGCCCTAAGCTCCTACAATGAGCAGTTCTTC.

This clonotype was observed many times. This chain connects TRBV9 to TRBJ2-1; no clear D gene. From germline, CDR1 is SGDLS and CDR2 YYNGEE. V lost 4 bases to trimming and J lost 3 bases, with 20 bases between them. The CDR3 totals 17 residues. CDR3 nucleotides: TGTGCCAGCAGCCCACGTTCGTTGGGGTGGGACTACAATGAGCAGTTCTTC. Amino acids: CASSPRSLGWDYNEQFF.

This clonotype showed up many times. The CDR3 region has the DNA TGTGCCAGCAGCACTCGGGAGAGGTACAATGAGCAGTTCTTC. This codes for CASSTRERYNEQFF. The V gene is TRBV9, the J gene TRBJ2-1; weak D call: TRBD2 (6 bases). V lost 4 bases and J 4 bases, leaving 12 bases between the germline ends. The CDR3 is 14 residues long. The germline V gene has CDR1 SGDLS and CDR2 YYNGEE. Full variable domain (rest looked up from reference TRBV9 and TRBJ2-1): DSGVTQTPKHLITATGQRVTLRCSPRSGDLSVYWYQQSLDQGLQFLIQYYNGEERAKGNILERFSAQQFPDLHSELNLSSLELGDSALYFCASSTRERYNEQFFGPGTRLTVL.

This clonotype was detected many times. The chain links TRBV9 to TRBJ2-1; 8 positions agree with TRBD1. The CDR3 runs 17 residues. Germline CDR1 is SGDLS and CDR2 is YYNGEE. Trimming removed 3 bases from V and 4 bases from J; junction bases left unmatched: 12. As DNA, the CDR3 is TGTGCCAGCAGCGCGAGGCCGACAGGGGAAATTTACAATGAGCAGTTCTTC. This gives the protein CASSARPTGEIYNEQFF.

There are many counts of this clonotype. This chain uses TRBV9 with TRBJ1-1; perhaps TRBD1 as D (6 bases). The CDR3 runs 14 residues. Per germline, CDR1 SGDLS and CDR2 YYNGEE. The ends were cut back, 4 bases at V and 8 bases at J, with 18 bases in the middle. The CDR3 nucleotides are TGTGCCAGCAGCCGACAGGCACTAGTCCAGGAAGCTTTCTTT. Amino acid sequence: CASSRQALVQEAFF.

This clonotype was detected many times. This chain uses TRBV9 with TRBJ1-6, with no clear D. The CDR3 spans 14 residues. Germline V gives CDR1 SGDLS, CDR2 YYNGEE. V dropped 0 bases and J dropped 5 bases, with 6 bases sitting between them. CDR3 residues: CASSVGPDNSPLHF. The CDR3 nucleotides are TGTGCCAGCAGCGTAGGACCCGATAATTCACCCCTCCACTTT.

This clonotype has ten or more counts. This chain connects TRBV9 to TRBJ1-1; 7 positions match TRBD1. In germline, CDR1 is SGDLS, CDR2 YYNGEE. Germline trimming cut 3 bases from V and 1 base from J; bases unmatched to any gene: 9. CDR3 length equals 16 residues. This CDR3 is CASSDRQGATNTEAFF. The CDR3, as DNA: TGTGCCAGCAGCGACCGACAGGGAGCCACGAACACTGAAGCTTTCTTT.

Many counts were recorded for this clonotype. The chain joins TRBV9 to TRBJ2-7; 11 bases agree with TRBD2. CDR3 size: 15 residues. Germline CDR1 SGDLS, CDR2 YYNGEE. The junction had 2 bases not matched to a gene; V was cut back by 0 bases and J by 3 bases. CDR3 nucleotides: TGTGCCAGCAGCGTAGGGGGACTAGCGGACTACGAGCAGTACTTC. It specifies CASSVGGLADYEQYF.

This clonotype was seen many times. J is TRBJ2-1 and V is TRBV9, with unresolved D. Trimming took off 1 base at V and 8 bases at J, with 10 bases between the two ends. CDR3 length equals 13 residues. Germline CDR1 is SGDLS and CDR2 is YYNGEE. Here the CDR3 DNA reads TGTGCCAGCAGCGTATCAGCTCTGGATGAGCAGTTCTTC. Protein product: CASSVSALDEQFF.

This clonotype was seen many times. The J gene is TRBJ1-5, the V gene TRBV9; no reliable D call. CDR1 SGDLS and CDR2 YYNGEE come from the germline V gene. V was shortened by 2 bases and J by 3 bases, with 12 bases between the two germline ends. The CDR3 is 15 amino acids. CDR3: CASSVNMAANQPQHF. For the CDR3, the DNA is TGTGCCAGCAGCGTTAATATGGCCGCCAATCAGCCCCAGCATTTT. The full variable domain, completed using reference TRBV9 and TRBJ1-5, is DSGVTQTPKHLITATGQRVTLRCSPRSGDLSVYWYQQSLDQGLQFLIQYYNGEERAKGNILERFSAQQFPDLHSELNLSSLELGDSALYFCASSVNMAANQPQHFGDGTRLSIL.

In this sample, this clonotype turned up many times. V is TRBV9 and J is TRBJ1-1; D is ambiguous. The CDR3 loop spans 16 amino acids. Trimming removed 4 bases at V and 5 bases at J, with 21 bases between. Germline V lookup: CDR1 SGDLS, CDR2 YYNGEE. The CDR3 reads CASSPSNVQSSTEAFF. The CDR3 DNA follows: TGTGCCAGCAGCCCCTCAAACGTACAGTCGAGTACTGAAGCTTTCTTT.